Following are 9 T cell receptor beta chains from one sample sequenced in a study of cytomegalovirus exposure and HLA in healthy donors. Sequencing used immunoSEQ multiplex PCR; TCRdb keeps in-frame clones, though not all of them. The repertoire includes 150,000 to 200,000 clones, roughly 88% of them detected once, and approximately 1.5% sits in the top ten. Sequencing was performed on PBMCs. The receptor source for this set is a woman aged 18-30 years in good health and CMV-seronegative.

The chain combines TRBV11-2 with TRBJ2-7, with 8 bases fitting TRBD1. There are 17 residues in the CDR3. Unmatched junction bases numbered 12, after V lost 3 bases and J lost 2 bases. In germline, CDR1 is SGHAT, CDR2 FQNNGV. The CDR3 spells CASSFWTGSKMAYEQYF. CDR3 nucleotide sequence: TGTGCCAGCAGCTTCTGGACAGGGAGTAAGATGGCCTACGAGCAGTACTTC.

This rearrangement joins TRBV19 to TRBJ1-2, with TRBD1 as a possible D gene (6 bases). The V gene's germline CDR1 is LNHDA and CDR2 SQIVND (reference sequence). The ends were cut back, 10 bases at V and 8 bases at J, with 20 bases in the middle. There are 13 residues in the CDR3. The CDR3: CAIYSWVTGGYTF. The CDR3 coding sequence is TGTGCCATTTATTCGTGGGTGACAGGAGGCTACACCTTC.

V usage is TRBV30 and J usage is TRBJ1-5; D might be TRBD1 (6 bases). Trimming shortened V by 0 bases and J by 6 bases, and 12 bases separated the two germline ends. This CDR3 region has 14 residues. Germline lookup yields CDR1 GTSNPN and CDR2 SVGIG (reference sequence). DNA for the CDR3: TGTGCCTGGAGTGTAGGGACATTTCCTCAGCCCCAGCATTTT. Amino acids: CAWSVGTFPQPQHF.

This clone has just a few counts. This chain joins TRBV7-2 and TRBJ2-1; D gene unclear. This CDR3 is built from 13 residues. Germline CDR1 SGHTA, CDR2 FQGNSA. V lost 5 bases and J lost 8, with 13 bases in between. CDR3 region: CASSPDNADEQFF. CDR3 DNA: TGTGCCAGCAGCCCAGACAATGCCGATGAGCAGTTCTTC.

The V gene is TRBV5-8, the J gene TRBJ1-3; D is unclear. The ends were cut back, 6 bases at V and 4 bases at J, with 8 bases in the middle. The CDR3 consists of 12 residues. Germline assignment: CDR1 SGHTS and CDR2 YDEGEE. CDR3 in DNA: TGTGCCAGCAACCTACAGGGAAACACCATATATTTT. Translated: CASNLQGNTIYF.

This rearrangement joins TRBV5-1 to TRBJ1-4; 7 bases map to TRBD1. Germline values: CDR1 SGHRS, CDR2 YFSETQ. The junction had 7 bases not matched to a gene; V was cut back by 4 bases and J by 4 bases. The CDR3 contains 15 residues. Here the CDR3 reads CASSPKGTVNEKLFF. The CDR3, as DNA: TGCGCCAGCAGCCCAAAGGGGACAGTTAATGAAAAACTGTTTTTT.

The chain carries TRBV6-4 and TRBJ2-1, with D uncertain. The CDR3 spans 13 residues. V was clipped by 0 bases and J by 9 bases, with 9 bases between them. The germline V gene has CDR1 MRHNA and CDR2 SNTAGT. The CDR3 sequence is CASSDSQYGEQFF. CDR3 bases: TGTGCCAGCAGTGACTCCCAGTATGGTGAGCAGTTCTTC.

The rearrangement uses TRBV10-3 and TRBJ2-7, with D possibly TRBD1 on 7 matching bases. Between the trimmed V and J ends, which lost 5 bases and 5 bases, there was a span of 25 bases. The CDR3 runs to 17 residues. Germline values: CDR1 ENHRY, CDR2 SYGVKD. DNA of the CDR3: TGTGCCATCAGTACGGCGGGACAGTTTCGGTTTGGTGACGAGCAGTACTTC. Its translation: CAISTAGQFRFGDEQYF.

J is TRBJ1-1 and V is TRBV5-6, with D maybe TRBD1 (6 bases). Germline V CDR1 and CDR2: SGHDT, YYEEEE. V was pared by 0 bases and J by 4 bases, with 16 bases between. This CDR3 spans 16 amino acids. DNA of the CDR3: TGTGCCAGCAGCTTGGATGGGGGCGGCGGCAGCACTGAAGCTTTCTTT. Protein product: CASSLDGGGGSTEAFF. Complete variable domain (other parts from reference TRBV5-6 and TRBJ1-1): DAGVTQSPTHLIKTRGQQVTLRCSPKSGHDTVSWYQQALGQGPQFIFQYYEEEERQRGNFPDRFSGHQFPNYSSELNVNALLLGDSALYLCASSLDGGGGSTEAFFGQGTRLTVV.